The clone carrying this T cell receptor (beta chain) has just a few counts. The data were obtained in a study of regulatory T cells in long-lasting Graves disease. This CDR3 has 14 residues. The V end lost 6 bases, the J end lost 1 base, and 12 bases lay between the germline ends. Germline CDR1 reads MDHEN; CDR2 reads SYDVKM. Researchers made TCR beta libraries by using iRepertoire HTBI primers and running Arm-PCR on CDR3 regions. TCRdb independently ran MiXCR on the multiplex PCR reads; one entry per CDR3 protein. The sample has a few hundred thousand distinct CDR3 sequences, roughly 16% seen once. As to time point: newly diagnosed GD, antithyroid drugs for less than 3 months. The TCR library used RNA extracted from PBMCs. Xi'an, China, was home to the endocrinology department that provided patients. These same records also appear under a second study, on T cells in Graves' hyperthyroidism and ophthalmopathy. That source adds: The patients, who ranged from 18 to 65 in age, presented with newly diagnosed hyperthyroidism lasting under 2 months. RT-PCR in the first round (using the HTBI primer set) targeted the TCR CDR3. Blood also held most thyroid clonotypes expanded beyond 0.001.

This specimen consisted of peripheral blood mononuclear cells (PBMCs), obtained at new diagnosis, from a patient treated with antithyroid drugs. This rearrangement joins TRBV28 to TRBJ1-1; no firm D call. This sequence was found in a woman under 30 with Graves disease. The CDR3 protein is CASRAVAENTEAFF. CDR3 in DNA: TGTGCCAGCAGAGCCGTGGCGGAGAACACTGAAGCTTTCTTT.